Listed below are T cell receptor beta chains from one sample, sequenced in a study of glioma-infiltrating T cells after dendritic cell vaccination. Profiling relied on immunoSEQ multiplex PCR, and the TCRdb table lists in-frame clones only, not all of them. The sample includes approximately 64,000 clones, approximately 78% of them seen just once. Sample: blood, taken before dendritic cell vaccination. The origin of the receptors is a human donor with glioblastoma. Each CDR3 is given with its conserved first and last residue. A D gene is named only where the DNA matches it firmly. Part of the rows lack a size; the others show once, few, many or a class for expanded clones.

>NA|TRBV29-1|NA|TRBJ2-3
TGCAGCGTTGGCCAGGGGGGTGGCTCTGTAGATACGCAGTATTTT
CSVGQGGGSVDTQYF
>NA|TRBV2|NA|TRBJ2-1
TGTGCGTTAGACCGGAGGGACTTGGGCAATGAGCAGTTCTTC
CALDRRDLGNEQFF
>NA|TRBV18|NA|TRBJ1-1
TGTGCCAGCTCACTAAAGGGGGGGACTGAAGCTTTCTTT
CASSLKGGTEAFF
>NA|TRBV10-3|NA|TRBJ1-1
TGTGCCATCAGCCCCAGGGGAGGGTGGACTGAAGCTTTCTTT
CAISPRGGWTEAFF
>NA|TRBV28|NA|TRBJ1-3
TGTGCCAGCTCGTCAGGAGGGATAAAGGGAAACACCATATATTTT
CASSSGGIKGNTIYF
>NA|TRBV6-1|TRBD1|TRBJ2-1
TGTGCCAGCAGTGTGGGACAGGGGGCGAACCTGCAGTTCTTC
CASSVGQGANLQFF
>few|TRBV28|NA|TRBJ1-2
TGTGCCAGCGAGGAGGCGCCGTATGGCTACACCTTC
CASEEAPYGYTF
>NA|TRBV28|NA|TRBJ1-5
TGTGCCAGTAAGGGCACAGGGAACAATCAGCCCCAGCATTTT
CASKGTGNNQPQHF
>NA|TRBV6-1|TRBD2|TRBJ2-3
TGTGCCAGCACCATAGCGGGGGTACGGGGAGATACGCAGTATTTT
CASTIAGVRGDTQYF
>NA|TRBV7-2|NA|TRBJ1-1
TGTGCCAGCAGTTTCGGACATCCCACTGAAGCTTTCTTT
CASSFGHPTEAFF
>few|TRBV28|TRBD1|TRBJ2-7
TGTGCCAGCATCCCGGGACAGCACCCCTACGAGCAGTACTTC
CASIPGQHPYEQYF
>NA|TRBV15|TRBD1|TRBJ1-5
TGTGCCACCAGCAGAGATCTCGGACAGGGTGGGGGTCAGCCCCAGCATTTT
CATSRDLGQGGGQPQHF
>few|TRBV19|NA|TRBJ2-1
TGTGCCAGTAGTTTCCTAGGGGGGGGGCTCAATGAGCAGTTCTTC
CASSFLGGGLNEQFF
>NA|TRBV27|TRBD1|TRBJ2-1
TGTGCCAGCACTAGGACAGGGCCCTCCTACAATGAGCAGTTCTTC
CASTRTGPSYNEQFF
>NA|TRBV11-3|TRBD2|TRBJ2-3
TGTGCCAGCAGCTCTTTAGCGGGGGGCACAGATACGCAGTATTTT
CASSSLAGGTDTQYF